This passage covers 27 T cell receptor beta chains from one sample sequenced in a study of cytomegalovirus exposure and HLA in healthy donors. Both 60 Vbeta primers and 13 Jbeta primers went into the PCR. Measured with immunoSEQ multiplex PCR; TCRdb has only the in-frame clones, and not every one. Among about 160,000 clones listed, more than 75% were seen once. Sequenced: PBMCs. The source is a man aged 18 to 29 in good health and CMV-seropositive.

The chain recombines TRBV30 with TRBJ2-3; possible D gene TRBD1, 5 bases. The V and J ends lost 0 bases and 9 bases respectively, with 16 bases between them. Germline lookup yields CDR1 GTSNPN and CDR2 SVGIG (reference sequence). This CDR3 is 14 amino acids long. In DNA form, the CDR3 reads TGTGCCTGGAGTGTTGGCAGGGAATCAGGAACGCAGTATTTT. It yields the protein CAWSVGRESGTQYF.

The chain carries TRBV7-2 and TRBJ2-1, with 8 bases fitting TRBD2. Germline V lookup: CDR1 SGHTA, CDR2 FQGNSA. V lost 5 bases and J lost 5; bases outside the gene matches: 8. There are 15 residues in the CDR3. The CDR3 sequence is CASSRTSGPHNEQFF. The CDR3 nucleotides are TGTGCCAGCAGCCGAACTAGCGGACCCCACAATGAGCAGTTCTTC.

The chain has TRBV19 and TRBJ1-2; D is perhaps TRBD1 (6 bases). Germline CDR1 LNHDA, CDR2 SQIVND (reference sequence). V lost 3 bases and J lost 5, with 22 bases in between. This CDR3 has 17 residues. CDR3 in amino acids: CASSITEATGSSYGYTF. CDR3 DNA: TGTGCCAGTAGTATTACTGAGGCGACAGGTTCCTCGTATGGCTACACCTTC.

This sequence joins TRBV5-4 and TRBJ2-1; 13 bases are a match to TRBD2. The CDR3 runs to 16 residues. After removal of 4 bases from V and 8 bases from J, the junction contained 9 bases not matched to a gene. Germline assignment: CDR1 SGHNT and CDR2 YYREEE (reference sequence). Here the CDR3 reads CASSRTSGSPSDEQFF. In DNA, the CDR3 is TGTGCCAGCAGCCGGACTAGCGGGAGTCCAAGCGATGAGCAGTTCTTC.

A few counts support this clone. The genes are TRBV4-2 and TRBJ2-1; 8 nucleotides line up with TRBD2. Germline V gives CDR1 LGHNA, CDR2 YNFKEQ. The CDR3 spans 13 residues. The V and J ends lost 5 bases and 7 bases, in that order; junction bases with no gene match: 4. In DNA form, the CDR3 reads TGTGCCAGCAGCTCACGGGGGGGGAATGAGCAGTTCTTC. Translating it yields CASSSRGGNEQFF.

This chain joins TRBV15 and TRBJ1-4, with 9 bases fitting TRBD1. The CDR3 covers 14 residues. Germline CDR1 and CDR2: LNHNV and YYDKDF (reference sequence). Losses at the gene ends were 3 bases for V and 7 bases for J; bases not matched to a gene: 3. The CDR3 region is CATSRDRGSEKLFF. The CDR3 bases are TGTGCCACCAGCAGGGACAGGGGAAGTGAAAAACTGTTTTTT.

The rearrangement links TRBV6-5 to TRBJ1-5; D remains ambiguous. The CDR3 consists of 13 residues. V lost 5 bases, J lost 4 bases, and 9 bases lay in between. Germline CDR1 MNHEY, CDR2 SVGAGI. CDR3 sequence (DNA): TGTGCCAGCAGTGACGGAGATAATCAGCCCCAGCATTTT. Protein product: CASSDGDNQPQHF.

The chain employs TRBV30 and TRBJ1-4, with 7 bases identical to TRBD1. The CDR3 sequence is 14 residues long. Germline-derived CDR1 and CDR2 are GTSNPN and SVGIG (reference sequence). Trimming cost V 1 base and J 5 bases; bases outside gene matches: 4. The CDR3 sequence is CAWSAGTANEKLFF. For the CDR3, the DNA is TGTGCCTGGAGTGCCGGGACAGCGAATGAAAAACTGTTTTTT.

This sequence joins TRBV27 and TRBJ1-5, with D possibly TRBD1 on 5 matching bases. This CDR3 has 14 residues. Germline loops: CDR1 MNHEY, CDR2 SMNVEV (reference sequence). V lost 2 bases and J lost 4, with 9 bases in between. CDR3 nucleotides: TGTGCCAGCAGTTTAGGGCAGGGTAATCAGCCCCAGCATTTT. This sequence encodes CASSLGQGNQPQHF.

As DNA, the CDR3 is TGCGCCAGCAGCCAAGGAACAGGAATGCCCTACGAGCAGTACTTC. Amino acid sequence: CASSQGTGMPYEQYF. The chain is built from TRBV4-1 and TRBJ2-7, with a possible D match to TRBD1 (5 bases). The CDR3 extends over 15 amino acids. The V end was cut by 1 base, the J end by 2 bases, with 12 bases between. From germline, CDR1 is MGHRA and CDR2 YSYEKL.

The chain recombines TRBV27 with TRBJ1-3, with 7 positions matching TRBD1. V was pared by 6 bases and J by 1 base, with 12 bases of the junction left unmatched. This CDR3 has 17 amino acids. The germline V gene has CDR1 MNHEY and CDR2 SMNVEV (reference sequence). This chain's CDR3 is CASRPTGLAPSGNTIYF. The CDR3 coding sequence is TGTGCCAGCAGACCGACAGGGTTGGCTCCTTCTGGAAACACCATATATTTT.

The chain links TRBV27 to TRBJ2-5, with 9 bases identical to TRBD1. The DNA matches TRBJ2-7 better at its end, which makes the J call doubtful. The CDR3 is 16 amino acids. Germline V gene data show CDR1 as MNHEY and CDR2 as SMNVEV (reference sequence). The CDR3: CASSLKKGQGIYEQYF. The CDR3 DNA is TGTGCCAGCAGTCTTAAAAAAGGACAGGGGATTTACGAGCAGTACTTC.

This chain links TRBV25-1 with TRBJ2-7; 8 bases agree with TRBD1. CDR3 length: 13 amino acids. CDR1 and CDR2 from the germline V gene are MGHDK and SYGVNS. The J segment lost 2 bases and the V segment lost 4 bases, leaving 1 base of the junction unmatched. The DNA of the CDR3 is TGTGCCAGCAGTGGGACAGGGACCTACGAGCAGTACTTC. Translated, it gives CASSGTGTYEQYF.

The gene calls are TRBV10-3 and TRBJ2-1, with 7 positions matching TRBD1. This CDR3 is built from 13 residues. Germline lookup yields CDR1 ENHRY and CDR2 SYGVKD. J gave up 8 bases and V 6 bases, and 7 bases lay outside the gene matches. The CDR3, as DNA: TGTGCCATCAGCGGGACAGTAAACGATGAGCAGTTCTTC. Its translation is CAISGTVNDEQFF.

This chain links TRBV5-1 with TRBJ2-3; possibly TRBD2 for D (6 bases). The germline V gene has CDR1 SGHRS and CDR2 YFSETQ. The V end was cut by 2 bases, the J end by 4 bases, with 11 bases between. The CDR3 contains 14 residues. In DNA, the CDR3 is TGCGCCAGCAGCTTTGGAGGGAACCCAGATACGCAGTATTTT. This sequence encodes CASSFGGNPDTQYF.

This chain joins TRBV4-3 and TRBJ2-3, with 12 positions matching TRBD2. Per germline, CDR1 LGHNA and CDR2 YSLEER. Losses at the gene ends were 4 bases for V and 4 bases for J; bases not matched to a gene: 3. This CDR3 region has 15 residues. The CDR3 DNA is TGCGCCAGCAGCCCACTAGCGGGGGGCTCAGATACGCAGTATTTT. Translation: CASSPLAGGSDTQYF.

V is TRBV7-6 and J is TRBJ2-2; a weak D match, TRBD2 (5 bases). The length of the CDR3 is 17 residues. The V and J ends lost 6 bases and 4 bases respectively, with 21 bases between them. Germline V gene sequence: CDR1 SGHVS, CDR2 FNYEAQ. The DNA for the CDR3 is TGTGCCAGCAGACCCAGCCCCACGGGAAGGGTCACCGGGGAGCTGTTTTTT. It translates to CASRPSPTGRVTGELFF.

The chain employs TRBV7-9 and TRBJ1-2; 7 bases line up with TRBD1. Trimming cost V 0 bases and J 8 bases; bases outside gene matches: 9. Germline CDR1 and CDR2: SEHNR and FQNEAQ (reference sequence). This CDR3 is 15 amino acids long. The CDR3 reads CASSLARGQAIGYTF. The DNA of the CDR3 is TGTGCCAGCAGCTTAGCGCGTGGACAGGCTATAGGCTACACCTTC.

The V call is TRBV19, the J call TRBJ1-5; the match to TRBD1 covers 9 bases. The ends lost 5 bases at V and 5 bases at J; junction bases unmatched: 4. The CDR3 extends over 14 amino acids. Germline V gives CDR1 LNHDA, CDR2 SQIVND (reference sequence). CDR3 nucleotide sequence: TGTGCCAGTAGTCTCACAGGGGGCGATCAGCCCCAGCATTTT. Encoded protein: CASSLTGGDQPQHF.

The chain employs TRBV11-2 and TRBJ1-1; 8 nucleotides match TRBD1. The germline CDR1 and CDR2 sequences are SGHAT and FQNNGV. The CDR3 is made up of 17 amino acids. With V trimmed by 5 bases and J by 1 base, 12 bases remained unmatched. CDR3 region: CASSGQGIRRRNTEAFF. CDR3 in DNA: TGTGCCAGCAGCGGACAGGGTATCAGAAGGCGGAACACTGAAGCTTTCTTT.

This clone was recorded only once. This sequence joins TRBV2 and TRBJ1-2; a weak D match, TRBD1 (5 bases). There are 16 residues in the CDR3. Trimming shortened V by 1 base and J by 1 base, and 13 bases separated the two germline ends. CDR1 and CDR2 (germline): SNHLY, FYNNEI. This CDR3 reads CASSEDRSGVNYGYTF. CDR3 bases: TGTGCCAGCAGTGAAGACAGGTCGGGAGTTAACTATGGCTACACCTTC.

The genes are TRBV19 and TRBJ1-3; D is unresolved. Germline V gene lookup returns CDR1 LNHDA and CDR2 SQIVND (reference sequence). With 9 bases removed from V and 0 bases from J, the gap between germline ends came to 3 bases. The length of the CDR3 is 11 residues. The CDR3 nucleotides are TGTGCCAGCAGCTCTGGAAACACCATATATTTT. Its translation: CASSSGNTIYF.

The genes are TRBV4-3 and TRBJ1-3, with TRBD1 matching over 7 bases. The CDR3 is 17 residues long. Germline trimming cut 3 bases from V and 5 bases from J; bases unmatched to any gene: 13. Germline-derived CDR1 and CDR2 are LGHNA and YSLEER. The CDR3 spells CASSQELDRDIRNTIYF. As DNA, the CDR3 is TGCGCCAGCAGCCAGGAACTCGACAGGGACATCAGAAACACCATATATTTT.

CDR3 in DNA: TGTGCCAGCAGCTTAGCGTTTTCGGCGGGGGGGCTGGCCGGGGAGCTGTTTTTT. It is translated as CASSLAFSAGGLAGELFF. The chain has TRBV7-8 and TRBJ2-2; 9 bases match TRBD2. V dropped 0 bases and J dropped 6; count of bases not matched to a gene: 11. This CDR3 has 18 residues. CDR1 SGHVS and CDR2 FQNEAQ come from the germline V gene.

Concerning this clone: The sample has other DNA sequences that encode this CDR3 too. CDR3 in amino acids: CATSRDRTGVYGYTF. The CDR3, as DNA: TGTGCCACCAGCAGAGATCGCACAGGAGTCTATGGCTACACCTTC. The chain recombines TRBV15 with TRBJ1-2; the D gene is possibly TRBD1 (5 bases). The CDR3 is 15 amino acids. Trimming pared 0 bases from V and 4 bases from J, leaving 12 bases between. Germline V lookup: CDR1 LNHNV, CDR2 YYDKDF (reference sequence).

This sequence joins TRBV6-5 and TRBJ1-1, with no clear D. Deletions cut 0 bases from V and 4 bases from J, with 12 bases between. CDR3 length equals 15 residues. From germline, CDR1 is MNHEY and CDR2 SVGAGI. CDR3: CASSYSIQAGTEAFF. The CDR3 DNA follows: TGTGCCAGCAGTTACTCGATCCAGGCAGGCACTGAAGCTTTCTTT.

This clone was observed a few times. The rearrangement uses TRBV11-2 and TRBJ1-2; D is uncertain. The germline V and J ends were trimmed by 5 bases and 4 bases, with 8 bases remaining between them. CDR1 is SGHAT, CDR2 FQNNGV, per germline. The CDR3 loop spans 12 amino acids. The CDR3 region is CASSLGSYGYTF. CDR3 coding DNA: TGTGCCAGCAGCCTCGGGTCCTATGGCTACACCTTC. Full variable domain (outside the CDR3, taken from reference TRBV11-2 and TRBJ1-2): EAGVAQSPRYKIIEKRQSVAFWCNPISGHATLYWYQQILGQGPKLLIQFQNNGVVDDSQLPKDRFSAERLKGVDSTLKIQPAKLEDSAVYLCASSLGSYGYTFGSGTRLTVV.